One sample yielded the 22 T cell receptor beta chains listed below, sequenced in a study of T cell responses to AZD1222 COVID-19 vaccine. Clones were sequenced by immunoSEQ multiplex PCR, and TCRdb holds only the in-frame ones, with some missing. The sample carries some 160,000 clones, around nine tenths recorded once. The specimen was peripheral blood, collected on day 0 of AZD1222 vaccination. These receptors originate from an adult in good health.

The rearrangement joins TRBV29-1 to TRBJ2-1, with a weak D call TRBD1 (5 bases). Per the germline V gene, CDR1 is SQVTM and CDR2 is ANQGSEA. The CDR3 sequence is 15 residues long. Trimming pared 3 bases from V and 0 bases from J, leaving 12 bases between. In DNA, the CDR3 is TGCAGCGTTGATGTGCAGGGTAGCTCCTACAATGAGCAGTTCTTC. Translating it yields CSVDVQGSSYNEQFF.

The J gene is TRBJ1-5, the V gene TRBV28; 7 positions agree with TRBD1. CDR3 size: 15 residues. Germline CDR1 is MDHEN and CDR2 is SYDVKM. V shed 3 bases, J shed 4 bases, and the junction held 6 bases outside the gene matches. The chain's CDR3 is CASSFIRGQNQPQHF. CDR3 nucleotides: TGTGCCAGCAGTTTCATCAGGGGACAGAATCAGCCCCAGCATTTT. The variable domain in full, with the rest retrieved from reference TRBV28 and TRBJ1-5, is DVKVTQSSRYLVKRTGEKVFLECVQDMDHENMFWYRQDPGLGLRLIYFSYDVKMKEKGDIPEGYSVSREKKERFSLILESASTNQTSMYLCASSFIRGQNQPQHFGDGTRLSIL.

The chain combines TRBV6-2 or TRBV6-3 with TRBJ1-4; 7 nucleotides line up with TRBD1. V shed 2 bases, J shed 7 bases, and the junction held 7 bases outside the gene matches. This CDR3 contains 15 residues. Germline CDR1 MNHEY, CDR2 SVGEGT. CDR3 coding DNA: TGTGCCAGCAGTTACATATCAGGGGGAGGTGAAAAACTGTTTTTT. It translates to CASSYISGGGEKLFF.

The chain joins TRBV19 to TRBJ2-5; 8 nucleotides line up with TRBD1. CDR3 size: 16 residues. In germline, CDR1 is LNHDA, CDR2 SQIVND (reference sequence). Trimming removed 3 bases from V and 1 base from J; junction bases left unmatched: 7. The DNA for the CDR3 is TGTGCCAGTAGTATCGGACAGGGAAGAGGCCAAGAGACCCAGTACTTC. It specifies CASSIGQGRGQETQYF. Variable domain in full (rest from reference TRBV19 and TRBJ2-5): DGGITQSPKYLFRKEGQNVTLSCEQNLNHDAMYWYRQDPGQGLRLIYYSQIVNDFQKGDIAEGYSVSREKKESFPLTVTSAQKNPTAFYLCASSIGQGRGQETQYFGPGTRLLVL.

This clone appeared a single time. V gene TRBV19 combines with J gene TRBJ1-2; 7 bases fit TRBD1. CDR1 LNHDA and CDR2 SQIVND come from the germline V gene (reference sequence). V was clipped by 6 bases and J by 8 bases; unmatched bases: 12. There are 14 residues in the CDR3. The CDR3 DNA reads TGTGCCAGTAGAATTACAGGGGTCCACGAAGGCTACACCTTC. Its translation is CASRITGVHEGYTF.

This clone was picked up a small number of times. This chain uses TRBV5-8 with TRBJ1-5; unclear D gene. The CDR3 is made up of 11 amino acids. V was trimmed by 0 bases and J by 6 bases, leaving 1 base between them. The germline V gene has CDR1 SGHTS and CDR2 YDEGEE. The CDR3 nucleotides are TGTGCCAGCAGCTTGGTTCAGCCCCAGCATTTT. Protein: CASSLVQPQHF.

In nucleotides, the CDR3 is TGTGCCAGCAGTGAGCCAGGGGGGAGTGAAAAACTGTTTTTT. Translation: CASSEPGGSEKLFF. This chain uses TRBV25-1 with TRBJ1-4; 7 bases align to TRBD1. This CDR3 spans 14 amino acids. Per germline, CDR1 MGHDK and CDR2 SYGVNS. V gave up 3 bases and J gave up 7 bases; unmatched junction bases: 5.

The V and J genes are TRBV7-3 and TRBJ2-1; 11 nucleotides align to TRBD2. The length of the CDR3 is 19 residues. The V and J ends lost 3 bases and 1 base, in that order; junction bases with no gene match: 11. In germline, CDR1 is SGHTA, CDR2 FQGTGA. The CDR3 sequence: CASSLMGLAAGRSYNEQFF. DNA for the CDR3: TGTGCCAGCAGCTTGATGGGACTAGCGGCCGGGAGGTCCTACAATGAGCAGTTCTTC.

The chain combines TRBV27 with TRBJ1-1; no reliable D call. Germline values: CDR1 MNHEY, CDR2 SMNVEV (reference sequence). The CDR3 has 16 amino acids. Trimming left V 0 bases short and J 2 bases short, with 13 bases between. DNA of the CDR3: TGTGCCAGCAGTTTATCGCCCACTCGGACCAACACTGAAGCTTTCTTT. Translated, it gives CASSLSPTRTNTEAFF.

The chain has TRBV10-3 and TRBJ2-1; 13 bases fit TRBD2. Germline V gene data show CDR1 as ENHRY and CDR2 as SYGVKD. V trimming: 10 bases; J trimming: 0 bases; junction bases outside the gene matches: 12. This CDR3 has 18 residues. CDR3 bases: TGTGCCACGGAGGGGACTAGCGGGACACAGAGCTCCTACAATGAGCAGTTCTTC. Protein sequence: CATEGTSGTQSSYNEQFF.

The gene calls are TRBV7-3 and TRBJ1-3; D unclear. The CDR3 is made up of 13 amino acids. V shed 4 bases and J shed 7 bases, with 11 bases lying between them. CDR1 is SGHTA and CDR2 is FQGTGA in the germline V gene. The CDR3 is CASSSSNENTIYF. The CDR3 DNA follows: TGTGCCAGCAGCTCGTCCAATGAGAACACCATATATTTT.

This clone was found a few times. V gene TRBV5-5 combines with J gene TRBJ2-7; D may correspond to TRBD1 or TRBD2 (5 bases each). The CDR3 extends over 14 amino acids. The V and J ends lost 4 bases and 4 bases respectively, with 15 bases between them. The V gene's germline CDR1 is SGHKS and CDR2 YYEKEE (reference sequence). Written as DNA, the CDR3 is TGTGCCAGCAGCCACCGGGACCGCGTGTACGAGCAGTACTTC. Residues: CASSHRDRVYEQYF.

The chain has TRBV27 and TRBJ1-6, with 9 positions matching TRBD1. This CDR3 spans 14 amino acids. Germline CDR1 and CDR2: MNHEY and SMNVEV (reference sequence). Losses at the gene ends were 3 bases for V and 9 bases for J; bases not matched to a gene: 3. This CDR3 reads CASSFWDRVSPLHF. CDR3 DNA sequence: TGTGCCAGCAGTTTCTGGGACAGGGTTTCACCCCTCCACTTT.

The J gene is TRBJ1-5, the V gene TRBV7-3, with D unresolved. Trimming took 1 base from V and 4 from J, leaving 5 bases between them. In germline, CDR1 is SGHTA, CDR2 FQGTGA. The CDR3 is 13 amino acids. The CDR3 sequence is CASSLNLNQPQHF. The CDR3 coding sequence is TGTGCCAGCAGCTTAAACCTGAATCAGCCCCAGCATTTT.

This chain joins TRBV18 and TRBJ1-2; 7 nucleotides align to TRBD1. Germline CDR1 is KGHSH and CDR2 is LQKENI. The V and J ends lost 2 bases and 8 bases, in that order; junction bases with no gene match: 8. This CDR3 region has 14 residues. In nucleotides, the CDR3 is TGTGCCAGCTCACCAGCCGGCACAGGGGACGGCTACACCTTC. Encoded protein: CASSPAGTGDGYTF.

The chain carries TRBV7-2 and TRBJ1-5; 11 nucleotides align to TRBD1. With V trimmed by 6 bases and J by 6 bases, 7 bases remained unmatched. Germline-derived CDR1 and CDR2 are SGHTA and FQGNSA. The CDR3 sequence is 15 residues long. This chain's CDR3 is CASSHGQGAGQPQHF. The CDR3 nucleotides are TGTGCCAGCAGTCACGGACAGGGGGCTGGTCAGCCCCAGCATTTT.

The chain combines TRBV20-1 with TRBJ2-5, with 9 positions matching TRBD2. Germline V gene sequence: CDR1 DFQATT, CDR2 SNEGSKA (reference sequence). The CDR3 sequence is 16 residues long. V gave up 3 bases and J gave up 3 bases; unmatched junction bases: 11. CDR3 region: CSASRSSGANKETQYF. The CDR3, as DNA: TGCAGTGCTAGTCGCTCTAGCGGGGCCAACAAAGAGACCCAGTACTTC.

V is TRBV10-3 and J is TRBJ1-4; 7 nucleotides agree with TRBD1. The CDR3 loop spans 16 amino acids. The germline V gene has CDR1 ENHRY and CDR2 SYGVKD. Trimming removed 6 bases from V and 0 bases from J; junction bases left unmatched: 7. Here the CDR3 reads CAISGQGESTNEKLFF. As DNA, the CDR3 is TGTGCCATCAGCGGGCAGGGGGAATCAACTAATGAAAAACTGTTTTTT.

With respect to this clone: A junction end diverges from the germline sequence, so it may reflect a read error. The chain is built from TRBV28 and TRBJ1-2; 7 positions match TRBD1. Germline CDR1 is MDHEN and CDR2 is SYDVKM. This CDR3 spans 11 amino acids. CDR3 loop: CASSDYRDSSF. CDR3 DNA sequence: TGTGCCAGCAGTGACTACCGGGACAGCTCCTTC.

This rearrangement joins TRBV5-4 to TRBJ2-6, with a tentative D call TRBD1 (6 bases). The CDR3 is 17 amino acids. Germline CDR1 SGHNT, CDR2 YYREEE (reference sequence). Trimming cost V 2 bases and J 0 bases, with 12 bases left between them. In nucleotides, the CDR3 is TGTGCCAGCAGCTTCCTGGACAGTGTCTCTGGGGCCAACGTCCTGACTTTC. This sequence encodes CASSFLDSVSGANVLTF.

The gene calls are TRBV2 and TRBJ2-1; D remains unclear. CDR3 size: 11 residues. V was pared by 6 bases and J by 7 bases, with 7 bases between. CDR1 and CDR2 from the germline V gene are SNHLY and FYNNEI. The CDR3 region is CASRSINEQFF. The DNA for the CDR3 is TGTGCCAGCAGGAGCATTAATGAGCAGTTCTTC. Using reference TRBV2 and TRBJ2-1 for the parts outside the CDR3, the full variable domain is EPEVTQTPSHQVTQMGQEVILRCVPISNHLYFYWYRQILGQKVEFLVSFYNNEISEKSEIFDDQFSVERPDGSNFTLKIRSTKLEDSAMYFCASRSINEQFFGPGTRLTVL.

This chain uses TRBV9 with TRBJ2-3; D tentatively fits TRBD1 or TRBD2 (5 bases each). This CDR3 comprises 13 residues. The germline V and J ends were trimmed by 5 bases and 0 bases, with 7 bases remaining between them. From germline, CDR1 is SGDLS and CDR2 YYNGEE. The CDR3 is CASRGDSTDTQYF. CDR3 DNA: TGTGCCAGCAGGGGGGACAGCACAGATACGCAGTATTTT. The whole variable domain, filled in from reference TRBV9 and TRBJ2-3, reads DSGVTQTPKHLITATGQRVTLRCSPRSGDLSVYWYQQSLDQGLQFLIQYYNGEERAKGNILERFSAQQFPDLHSELNLSSLELGDSALYFCASRGDSTDTQYFGPGTRLTVL.